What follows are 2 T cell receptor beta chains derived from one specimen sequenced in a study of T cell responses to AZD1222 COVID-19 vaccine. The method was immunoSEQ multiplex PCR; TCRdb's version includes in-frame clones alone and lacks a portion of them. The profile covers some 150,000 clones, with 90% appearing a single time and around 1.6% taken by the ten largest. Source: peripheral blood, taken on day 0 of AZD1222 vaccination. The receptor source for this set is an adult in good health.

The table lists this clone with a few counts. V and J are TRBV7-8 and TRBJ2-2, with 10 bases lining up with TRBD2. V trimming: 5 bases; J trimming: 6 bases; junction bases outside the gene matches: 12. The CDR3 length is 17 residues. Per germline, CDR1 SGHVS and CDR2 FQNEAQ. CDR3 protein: CASSTPQVGLAAGELFF. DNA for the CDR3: TGTGCCAGCAGCACACCACAGGTTGGACTAGCGGCCGGGGAGCTGTTTTTT.

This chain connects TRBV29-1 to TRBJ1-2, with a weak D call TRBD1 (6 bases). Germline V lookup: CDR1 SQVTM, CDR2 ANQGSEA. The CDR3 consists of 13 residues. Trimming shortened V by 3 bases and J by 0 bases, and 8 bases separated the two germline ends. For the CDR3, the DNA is TGCAGCGTTGACGCAGGGGCTAACTATGGCTACACCTTC. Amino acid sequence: CSVDAGANYGYTF.